What follows is one T cell receptor beta chain and its context. The germline V and J ends were trimmed by 11 bases and 5 bases, with 15 bases remaining between them. The CDR3 is 13 residues long. The germline gives CDR1 PRHDT, CDR2 FYEKMQ (reference sequence). TCRdb's copy holds only in-frame clones and misses some; the assay was immunoSEQ multiplex PCR. The sample shows approximately 150,000 clones, roughly 84% of them seen only once. This entry comes from a study of blood T cell repertoires in COVID-19. The material sequenced was peripheral blood. This chain joins TRBV13 and TRBJ2-2, with D perhaps TRBD1 (7 bases). This TCR was recovered from a human donor with acute or convalescent COVID-19. The donor label of this sample is uncertain. CDR3 region: CAGGTVTTGELFF. The CDR3 nucleotides are TGTGCCGGAGGGACAGTCACTACCGGGGAGCTGTTTTTT.